This T cell receptor beta chain came from a study of human T cells and chemical hapten exposure. Whole-study findings and limits: Sensitization with DPC brought no change to TCRs above 1 in 1000 in frequency.

Time point noted: patch test 2, 6 weeks after DPC sensitization. The treatment was: therapeutic diphenylcyclopropenone sensitization with weekly scalp DPC. Germline CDR1 and CDR2: SGHDT and YYEEEE. The CDR3 spans 13 residues. V was clipped by 0 bases and J by 4 bases, with 7 bases between them. Single cDNA molecules in the library carried unique molecular identifiers attached during preparation. TCRdb recomputed calls from the RACE reads with MiXCR, one row per CDR3 protein. The table has over 85,000 distinct CDR3 sequences, over 7.5% seen once. This clonotype was found many times. The antigen is undetermined.

The source was whole blood, collected in connection with sensitization to the hapten diphenylcyclopropenone (DPC). The chain is built from TRBV5-6 and TRBJ1-1; D unresolved. This TCR came from a woman aged 40 to 50 with alopecia areata. Some clones in this sample may be carry-over from other donors' samples. CDR3 bases: TGTGCCAGCAGCTTGGTAGGAACCACTGAAGCTTTCTTT. Its protein is CASSLVGTTEAFF.